These T cell receptor beta chains were read from a single sample in a study of glioma-infiltrating T cells after dendritic cell vaccination. The assay was immunoSEQ multiplex PCR, and TCRdb's table has in-frame clones only and misses some. The sample consists of 93,000 or so clones, roughly three quarters of them appearing once. The sequenced sample was blood, obtained before dendritic cell vaccination. The receptor set was obtained from a human donor with glioblastoma. Both conserved end residues are part of each CDR3. A D gene is named only where the DNA matches it firmly. Clone size is stated in some rows and not others, as once, few, many or a class when expanded.

J gene	clone size	V gene	D gene	CDR3 DNA	CDR3 protein
TRBJ2-1	once	TRBV5-1	.	TGCGCCAGCAGCTTGGACCCAGCGGGCTTCAATGAGCAGTTCTTC	CASSLDPAGFNEQFF
TRBJ2-2	.	TRBV10-1	TRBD1	TGCGCCAGCAGTGATTATCAGGGGGCTGGGGAGCTGTTTTTT	CASSDYQGAGELFF
TRBJ1-4	.	TRBV10-3	.	TGTGCCATCAATTTGGACAGCTCTAATGAAAAACTGTTTTTT	CAINLDSSNEKLFF
TRBJ2-7	few	TRBV7-9	TRBD1	TGTGCCAGCAGCCTAAGTCCGGGACAGGGGTACTACGAGCAGTACTTC	CASSLSPGQGYYEQYF
TRBJ1-1	.	TRBV10-3	.	TGTGCCATCAGGGCGACAGCAATGAACACTGAAGCTTTCTTT	CAIRATAMNTEAFF
TRBJ2-7	.	TRBV5-4	TRBD2	TGTGCCAGCAGCTTCCTGACTAGCGGGGTACGATACGAGCAGTACTTC	CASSFLTSGVRYEQYF
TRBJ1-1	.	TRBV29-1	.	TGCAGCGTTTCTGAGGGTATGAACACTGAAGCTTTCTTT	CSVSEGMNTEAFF
TRBJ2-1	.	TRBV5-1	.	TGCGCCAGCAGCTCCCCTCCCCTCAATGAGCAGTTCTTC	CASSSPPLNEQFF
TRBJ2-2	.	TRBV5-1	TRBD1	TGCGCCAGCACAAAAGGGGGCCCGGGCACCGGGGAGCTGTTTTTT	CASTKGGPGTGELFF
TRBJ2-7	.	TRBV2	TRBD2	TGTGCCAGCAGTGACCCAGCGGGAGTCTCCTACGAGCAGTACTTC	CASSDPAGVSYEQYF
TRBJ2-7	.	TRBV7-9	.	TGTGCCAGCAGCTTAGCCCCTGATAGTATCTTGGGGTGGACTTACGAGCAGTACTTC	CASSLAPDSILGWTYEQYF
TRBJ2-3	.	TRBV30	.	TGTGCCTGGAGTGAGGCGGGGAGCTATGCAGATACGCAGTATTTT	CAWSEAGSYADTQYF
TRBJ2-3	.	TRBV5-1	TRBD2	TGCGCCAGCAGGTCAAGCGGGGAAAATACGCAGTATTTT	CASRSSGENTQYF
TRBJ1-1	.	TRBV11-2	.	TGTGCCAGCAGCCTAGAGGCAGGGAGGAGCACTGAAGCTTTCTTT	CASSLEAGRSTEAFF
TRBJ1-2	.	TRBV7-9	.	TGTGCCAGCAGCTTATTAACCCGGTCCTATGGCTACACCTTC	CASSLLTRSYGYTF
TRBJ1-3	.	TRBV6-1	.	TGTGCCAGCAGTGAACAGGGGCACGGAAACACCATATATTTT	CASSEQGHGNTIYF
TRBJ1-1	.	TRBV7-2	.	TGTGCCAGCAGCTCCTACTCCATGAACACTGAAGCTTTCTTT	CASSSYSMNTEAFF
TRBJ2-2	once	TRBV7-3	.	TGTGCCAGCAGCCCTCCTGGGGGCGCGGTTACCGGGGAGCTGTTTTTT	CASSPPGGAVTGELFF
TRBJ2-1	.	TRBV7-3	.	TGTGCCAGCAGCTCCGAGTTGAGCTCCTACAATGAGCAGTTCTTC	CASSSELSSYNEQFF
TRBJ2-3	.	TRBV27	.	TGTGCCAGCAAGCCGAGAGCACAGGATACGCAGTATTTT	CASKPRAQDTQYF
TRBJ1-1	.	TRBV7-2	.	TGTGCCAGCAGCTCTAAGCGGACGGGTAACACTGAAGCTTTCTTT	CASSSKRTGNTEAFF
TRBJ1-3	.	TRBV5-4	.	TGTGCCAGCAGCGCCACAGCGGGGCTATCTGGAAACACCATATATTTT	CASSATAGLSGNTIYF
TRBJ1-2	.	TRBV28	.	TGTGCCAGCGTATATACCCAGGGCGGGGGTCGAGGCTACACCTTC	CASVYTQGGGRGYTF
TRBJ2-1	.	TRBV19	TRBD2	TGTGCCAGTAGTCGACTAGCGGGAGTGCCCAATGAGCAGTTCTTC	CASSRLAGVPNEQFF
TRBJ2-4	.	TRBV19	TRBD1	TGTGCCAGTAGTATGGGGTCGGTCGGACAGGGGGCTCTAGCCAAAAACATTCAGTACTTC	CASSMGSVGQGALAKNIQYF
TRBJ1-5	.	TRBV9	TRBD1	TGTGCCAGCAGCGTAGGAGGACAGGGCAATCAGCCCCAGCATTTT	CASSVGGQGNQPQHF
TRBJ2-1	.	TRBV6-6	TRBD2	TGTGCCAGCAGCGGGACTAGCGGGGGTAATGAGCAGTTCTTC	CASSGTSGGNEQFF
TRBJ1-5	.	TRBV18	.	TGTGCCAGCTCACCTAAGGGGCAGGCCTCATTGCCCCAGCATTTT	CASSPKGQASLPQHF
TRBJ2-3	once	TRBV5-4	TRBD2	TGTGCCAGCAGCTCCCAGGGACGGGAGGGAGATACGCAGTATTTT	CASSSQGREGDTQYF
TRBJ2-3	.	TRBV29-1	.	TGCAGCGTTGAGCAGGGATTTAAAAATACGCAGTATTTT	CSVEQGFKNTQYF
TRBJ2-7	.	TRBV7-9	TRBD1	TGTGCCAGCAGCCTGCTTGGGACAGGGTTCGACGAGCAGTACTTC	CASSLLGTGFDEQYF
TRBJ2-7	.	TRBV4-1	TRBD2	TGCGCCAGCAGCCTTAGATCACTGCTGGGGGGGGACGAGCAGTACTTC	CASSLRSLLGGDEQYF
TRBJ2-3	.	TRBV27	TRBD2	TGTGCCAGCGCTATAGCGGGGGCAGATACGCAGTATTTT	CASAIAGADTQYF
TRBJ2-1	once	TRBV5-1	TRBD2	TGCGCCAGCAGCTTGGGCCTAGCGGCTGACAATGAGCAGTTCTTC	CASSLGLAADNEQFF
TRBJ2-7	.	TRBV7-2	.	TGTGCCAGCAGCCTACGGGGGGCGCTCCACGAGCAGTACTTC	CASSLRGALHEQYF
TRBJ1-6	once	TRBV9	TRBD1	TGTGCCAGCAGCGCGAGAGGGACAGGGTATAATTCACCCCTCCACTTT	CASSARGTGYNSPLHF
TRBJ1-5	.	TRBV28	TRBD1	TGTGCCAGCAGCCCGGGACAGGCTCGCAATCAGCCCCAGCATTTT	CASSPGQARNQPQHF
TRBJ1-1	.	TRBV30	.	TGTGCCTGGAGCCTAGCCTCCCGTACAGGGCACCTAGCTTTCTTT	CAWSLASRTGHLAFF
TRBJ1-4	.	TRBV5-4	TRBD1	TGTGCCAGCAGCCGAAGACAGGGGGCTTATGATAGTGAAAAACTGTTTTTT	CASSRRQGAYDSEKLFF
TRBJ2-3	.	TRBV7-9	TRBD2	TGTGCCAGCAGTTCCCGGACTAGCGGGGTAACAGATACGCAGTATTTT	CASSSRTSGVTDTQYF